This TCR beta chain emerged from a study of T-cell reconstitution after alpha-beta-depleted transplantation in children. The TCRbeta library incorporated unique molecular identifiers. TCRdb processed the PCR reads anew with MiXCR; each CDR3 protein has one entry. The sample records 90,000 to 100,000 distinct CDR3 sequences, 20% to 30% being singletons. This clonotype has a count of ten or more. The CDR3 runs 13 residues. V lost 3 bases and J 3 bases, leaving 9 bases between the germline ends. The specimen comprised PBMCs, sampled before TCRalphabeta/CD19-depleted stem cell transplant. The clonotype was recovered from a boy aged 2 to 10 with acute lymphoblastic leukemia, due to receive a stem cell transplant. This chain uses TRBV12-3 or TRBV12-4 with TRBJ2-7, with TRBD2 as a possible D gene (5 bases). CDR3 sequence (DNA): TGTGCCAGCAGTTTGGAAAGCGGCTACGAGCAGTACTTC. Its translation: CASSLESGYEQYF.